The 5 T cell receptor beta chains reported below all come from one sample, sequenced in a study of blood T cell repertoires in COVID-19. Profiling relied on immunoSEQ multiplex PCR, and the TCRdb table lists in-frame clones only, not all of them. Among about 180,000 clones listed, more than 90% were seen once. Material: peripheral blood. The receptors were gathered from a man in his fifties with acute or convalescent COVID-19.

The CDR3 loop is CASRPGLAAYEQYV. CDR3 nucleotide sequence: TGTGCCAGCAGGCCGGGACTAGCGGCCTACGAGCAGTACGTC. The J gene is TRBJ2-7, the V gene TRBV6-5; 11 bases line up with TRBD2. CDR3 size: 14 residues. Germline V gene data show CDR1 as MNHEY and CDR2 as SVGAGI. V lost 6 bases and J lost 2; bases outside the gene matches: 3.

The J gene is TRBJ2-5, the V gene TRBV2; D gene ambiguous. V lost 3 bases to trimming and J lost 2 bases, with 7 bases between them. This CDR3 contains 13 residues. The germline V gene encodes CDR1 SNHLY and CDR2 FYNNEI. This CDR3 is CASSDSPQETQYF. As DNA, the CDR3 is TGTGCCAGCAGTGACAGTCCGCAAGAGACCCAGTACTTC.

The genes are TRBV19 and TRBJ1-6, with 9 bases lining up with TRBD1. Germline V gives CDR1 LNHDA, CDR2 SQIVND (reference sequence). V shed 8 bases and J 8 bases; nucleotides not matched to a gene: 7. CDR3 length: 14 amino acids. CDR3 protein: CASRTGDYDSPLHF. The CDR3 nucleotides read TGTGCCAGTCGGACAGGGGATTATGATTCACCCCTCCACTTT.

The CDR3 spells CASSIWHLGTPDANYGYTF. CDR3 DNA sequence: TGTGCCAGTAGTATATGGCACCTTGGGACACCCGATGCTAACTATGGCTACACCTTC. The chain links TRBV19 to TRBJ1-2; perhaps TRBD1 as D (6 bases). The CDR3 has 19 amino acids. The germline V and J ends were trimmed by 2 bases and 0 bases, with 22 bases remaining between them. The germline CDR1 and CDR2 sequences are LNHDA and SQIVND (reference sequence). The full variable domain, completed using reference TRBV19 and TRBJ1-2, is DGGITQSPKYLFRKEGQNVTLSCEQNLNHDAMYWYRQDPGQGLRLIYYSQIVNDFQKGDIAEGYSVSREKKESFPLTVTSAQKNPTAFYLCASSIWHLGTPDANYGYTFGSGTRLTVV.

The J gene is TRBJ2-1, the V gene TRBV7-2; D is perhaps TRBD2 (6 bases). From germline, CDR1 is SGHTA and CDR2 FQGNSA. Trimming cost V 3 bases and J 3 bases, with 9 bases left between them. The CDR3 extends over 14 amino acids. The CDR3 here is CASSLETSYNEQFF. CDR3 nucleotides: TGTGCCAGCAGCTTGGAGACTAGCTACAATGAGCAGTTCTTC. The full variable domain, in which reference TRBV7-2 and TRBJ2-1 provide the parts outside the CDR3, is GAGVSQSPSNKVTEKGKDVELRCDPISGHTALYWYRQSLGQGLEFLIYFQGNSAPDKSGLPSDRFSAERTGGSVSTLTIQRTQQEDSAVYLCASSLETSYNEQFFGPGTRLTVL.